Each of the 24 T cell receptor beta chains below was sequenced from the same sample in a study of T cells in Graves' hyperthyroidism and ophthalmopathy. Amplification of TCR beta CDR3 regions was performed using RNA transcripts as template. First-round RT-PCR with HTBI primers amplified the TCR CDR3 region. TCRdb re-called the multiplex PCR reads with MiXCR, one entry per CDR3 protein. Of 390,000 or so distinct CDR3 sequences listed, approximately 14% are singletons. Specimen: blood. The receptors were sampled from a man between 18 and 35 years old with Graves' ophthalmopathy.

The genes are TRBV18 and TRBJ2-4; 7 bases align to TRBD1. Per germline, CDR1 KGHSH and CDR2 LQKENI. There are 18 residues in the CDR3. V was clipped by 1 base and J by 11 bases; unmatched bases: 20. In nucleotides, the CDR3 is TGTGCCAGCTCACCACTTCTCAGAGACAGGGAGCCCTCATACCTTCAGTACTTC. It is translated as CASSPLLRDREPSYLQYF.

The chain links TRBV30 to TRBJ2-7; D ambiguous. This CDR3 contains 13 residues. Germline V gene sequence: CDR1 GTSNPN, CDR2 SVGIG (reference sequence). V gave up 8 bases and J gave up 0 bases, with 14 bases separating them. CDR3 nucleotides: TGTGCCGGAAATTCAGGATTCTCCTACGAGCAGTACTTC. Protein sequence: CAGNSGFSYEQYF. Full variable domain (missing parts from reference TRBV30 and TRBJ2-7): SQTIHQWPATLVQPVGSPLSLECTVEGTSNPNLYWYRQAAGRGLQLLFYSVGIGQISSEVPQNLSASRPQDRQFILSSKKLLLSDSGFYLCAGNSGFSYEQYFGPGTRLTVT.

As DNA, the CDR3 is TGTGCCAGCAGTTCCGGGACTAGCGGGAGCTGCGAGCAGTACTTC. Its protein product is CASSSGTSGSCEQYF. V usage is TRBV27 and J usage is TRBJ2-7; 14 bases match TRBD2. There are 15 residues in the CDR3. V was pared by 4 bases and J by 6 bases, with 5 bases of the junction left unmatched. CDR1 and CDR2 from the germline V gene are MNHEY and SMNVEV (reference sequence).

CDR3 region: CASSYLGLGGSCDEQFF. Here the CDR3 DNA reads TGTGCCAGCAGTTATCTTGGGTTAGGCGGGAGTTGTGATGAGCAGTTCTTC. The J gene is TRBJ2-1, the V gene TRBV6-7, with 7 bases matching TRBD2. TRBV6-7 is sorted into the ORF group, with uncertain function. The CDR3 has 17 residues. The J segment lost 8 bases and the V segment lost 3 bases, leaving 16 bases of the junction unmatched.

This clonotype has a count of ten or more. The V and J genes are TRBV20-1 and TRBJ2-5, with 11 bases identical to TRBD2. Looked up from germline, CDR1 is DFQATT and CDR2 is SNEGSKA (reference sequence). The CDR3 loop spans 14 amino acids. The V and J ends lost 6 bases and 5 bases, in that order; junction bases with no gene match: 8. The CDR3 sequence: CSAISGGAGETQYF. DNA for the CDR3: TGCAGTGCCATTAGCGGGGGGGCCGGGGAGACCCAGTACTTC.

This clonotype has only a few counts. This chain uses TRBV29-1 with TRBJ1-4; D is possibly TRBD1 (5 bases). Germline CDR1 and CDR2: SQVTM and ANQGSEA. This CDR3 comprises 12 residues. V was pared by 8 bases and J by 5 bases, with 12 bases between. The CDR3 region has the DNA TGCAGCTGTGGTGGGGGGAATGAAAAACTGTTTTTT. It is translated as CSCGGGNEKLFF.

This clonotype has just a few counts. The V gene is TRBV9, the J gene TRBJ1-1, with D possibly being TRBD1 (6 bases). This CDR3 has 15 amino acids. Looked up from germline, CDR1 is SGDLS and CDR2 is YYNGEE. Trimming stripped 5 bases from V and 0 bases from J, with 14 bases between. The CDR3 protein is CASRGRQEMNTEAFF. CDR3 nucleotides: TGTGCCAGCAGGGGCCGACAGGAGATGAACACTGAAGCTTTCTTT.

With regard to this clonotype: This may be a read error: a much more frequent sequence differs by one nucleotide. The rearrangement links TRBV19 to TRBJ2-1; 10 bases fit TRBD1. The CDR3 is made up of 16 amino acids. J lost 6 bases, V lost 4 bases, and 9 bases had no gene match. In germline, CDR1 is LNHDA, CDR2 SQIVND (reference sequence). The CDR3 coding sequence is TGTGCCAGTAGTAGGGTCGGGACAGGGGTTCTCAATGAGCAGTTCTTC. Amino acid sequence: CASSRVGTGVLNEQFF.

This clonotype has at least ten counts. This chain joins TRBV11-2 and TRBJ2-7, with D uncertain. Germline CDR1 and CDR2: SGHAT and FQNNGV. V shed 5 bases and J shed 3 bases, with 17 bases lying between them. There are 15 residues in the CDR3. CDR3 residues: CASSPHLFLIYEQYF. As DNA, the CDR3 is TGTGCCAGCAGCCCCCACTTATTCCTTATCTACGAGCAGTACTTC.

Many counts were recorded for this clonotype. The chain carries TRBV6-5 and TRBJ1-5; D is unresolved. This CDR3 comprises 14 residues. CDR1 and CDR2 (germline): MNHEY, SVGAGI. The V gene lost 1 base and the J gene lost 10 bases, with 14 bases spanning the gap. CDR3 sequence (DNA): TGTGCCAGCAGTTACTGGCAGGCCAAAGAACCCCAGCATTTT. It specifies CASSYWQAKEPQHF.

This clonotype was detected many times. The chain has TRBV7-2 and TRBJ2-5; perhaps TRBD2 as D (5 bases). The germline CDR1 and CDR2 sequences are SGHTA and FQGNSA. This CDR3 spans 14 amino acids. Trimming pared 1 base from V and 4 bases from J, leaving 10 bases between. As DNA, the CDR3 is TGTGCCAGCAGCTTAGGGGTAGCGAGAGAGACCCAGTACTTC. Encoded protein: CASSLGVARETQYF.

This clonotype occurred many times. The chain links TRBV5-8 to TRBJ2-1, with TRBD1 matching 10 bases. Trimming removed 4 bases from V and 6 bases from J; junction bases left unmatched: 4. Germline V CDR1 and CDR2: SGHTS, YDEGEE. The CDR3 loop spans 14 amino acids. The CDR3 spells CASSTGTGANEQFF. As DNA, the CDR3 is TGTGCCAGCAGCACCGGGACAGGGGCCAATGAGCAGTTCTTC.

This clonotype was recorded at least ten times. The chain combines TRBV28 with TRBJ2-7; 10 nucleotides align to TRBD1. The CDR3 is 14 residues long. Germline assignment: CDR1 MDHEN and CDR2 SYDVKM. V gave up 2 bases and J gave up 6 bases; unmatched junction bases: 4. The CDR3 DNA reads as TGTGCCAGCAGTTTACGGGACAGGGGACCCGAGCAGTACTTC. It encodes CASSLRDRGPEQYF.

V and J are TRBV7-2 and TRBJ1-2, with D possibly matching TRBD1 (6 bases). The CDR3 length is 13 residues. Germline assignment: CDR1 SGHTA and CDR2 FQGNSA. V was cut by 5 bases and J by 5 bases, with 12 bases left in between. The CDR3 loop reads CASSRQEIYGYTF. The CDR3 DNA reads TGTGCCAGCAGCAGACAGGAGATATATGGCTACACCTTC.

This clonotype has more than one count but fewer than ten. This chain uses TRBV3-1 with TRBJ2-2; TRBD2 aligns across 8 bases. This CDR3 region has 14 residues. CDR1 LGHDT and CDR2 YNNKEL come from the germline V gene (reference sequence). V was pared by 3 bases and J by 8 bases, with 5 bases of the junction left unmatched. The CDR3 is CASSQVAGRGELFF. The CDR3 DNA sequence: TGTGCCAGCAGCCAGGTAGCGGGGCGAGGGGAGCTGTTTTTT.

This clonotype has more than one count but fewer than ten. This chain links TRBV13 with TRBJ2-4; possibly TRBD2 for D (7 bases). The ends were cut back, 9 bases at V and 1 base at J, with 16 bases in the middle. Germline values: CDR1 PRHDT, CDR2 FYEKMQ (reference sequence). The CDR3 has 15 amino acids. CDR3 residues: CASTRGGGAKNIQYF. CDR3 DNA: TGTGCCAGTACACGGGGAGGGGGGGCCAAAAACATTCAGTACTTC.

Points on this clonotype: This may stem from a read error, because a much larger clone lies one nucleotide away. This chain joins TRBV28 and TRBJ1-1; 10 positions agree with TRBD1. The length of the CDR3 is 16 residues. The germline V gene encodes CDR1 MDHEN and CDR2 SYDVKM. Here the CDR3 DNA reads TGTGCCAGCAGCCACCTCGGACAGGGGGGGAACACTAAAGCTTTCTTT. This encodes CASSHLGQGGNTKAFF.

This clonotype appeared many times. V usage is TRBV7-3 and J usage is TRBJ2-3; D possibly corresponds to TRBD1 (6 bases). CDR1 is SGHTA, CDR2 FQGTGA, per germline. V lost 1 base and J 0 bases, leaving 14 bases between the germline ends. The CDR3 has 17 residues. In DNA form, the CDR3 reads TGTGCCAGCAGCTTAATGGGGGCGGGCCCTAGCACAGATACGCAGTATTTT. It translates to CASSLMGAGPSTDTQYF.

This clonotype has ten or more counts. The chain recombines TRBV15 with TRBJ2-5, with TRBD2 matching over 10 bases. Germline values: CDR1 LNHNV, CDR2 YYDKDF (reference sequence). There are 14 residues in the CDR3. The J segment lost 3 bases and the V segment lost 2 bases, leaving 0 bases of the junction unmatched. In DNA, the CDR3 is TGTGCCACCAGCAGACTAGCGGGAGAAGAGACCCAGTACTTC. Encoded protein: CATSRLAGEETQYF.

This clonotype was found many times. The genes are TRBV7-9 and TRBJ2-7, with TRBD1 identical over 8 bases. After removal of 2 bases from V and 5 bases from J, the junction contained 8 bases not matched to a gene. In germline, CDR1 is SEHNR, CDR2 FQNEAQ (reference sequence). CDR3 length equals 15 residues. For the CDR3, the DNA is TGTGCCAGCAGCTTATGGCAGGGGGCGACCCACGAGCAGTACTTC. Translated: CASSLWQGATHEQYF.

This clonotype was seen more than once but under ten times. The chain employs TRBV3-1 and TRBJ2-5; D uncertain. The CDR3 is 19 residues long. V dropped 0 bases and J dropped 0 bases, with 20 bases sitting between them. Germline CDR1 and CDR2: LGHDT and YNNKEL (reference sequence). The CDR3 bases are TGTGCCAGCAGCCAAGATCTCTGGGGTCAGCGAGGTTACCAAGAGACCCAGTACTTC. Translation: CASSQDLWGQRGYQETQYF.

This clonotype occurred many times. The CDR3 loop reads CSARAAEETQYF. The CDR3 region has the DNA TGCAGTGCTAGGGCAGCCGAAGAGACCCAGTACTTC. The chain uses TRBV20-1 and TRBJ2-5; D remains ambiguous. Germline V lookup: CDR1 DFQATT, CDR2 SNEGSKA (reference sequence). The CDR3 has 12 amino acids. V was pared by 3 bases and J by 3 bases, with 8 bases between.

Details on this clonotype: With a much larger clone just one base away, this may be a read error. The V gene is TRBV5-1, the J gene TRBJ2-7, with 10 positions matching TRBD2. Matching the DNA end better, TRBJ2-1 makes the J call doubtful. CDR1 is SGHRS and CDR2 is YFSETQ in the germline V gene. The CDR3 totals 14 residues. The DNA for the CDR3 is TGCGCCAGCGGAGCCGGGACTAGCGTCTACGAGCAGTTCTTC. Its protein product is CASGAGTSVYEQFF.

This clonotype showed up many times. V gene TRBV30 combines with J gene TRBJ2-3, with D possibly being TRBD2 (5 bases). The CDR3 has 14 residues. Germline lookup yields CDR1 GTSNPN and CDR2 SVGIG (reference sequence). V was clipped by 3 bases and J by 0 bases, with 10 bases between them. The CDR3 is CAWSKLESTDTQYF. The CDR3 nucleotides are TGTGCCTGGAGCAAACTAGAGAGCACAGATACGCAGTATTTT.